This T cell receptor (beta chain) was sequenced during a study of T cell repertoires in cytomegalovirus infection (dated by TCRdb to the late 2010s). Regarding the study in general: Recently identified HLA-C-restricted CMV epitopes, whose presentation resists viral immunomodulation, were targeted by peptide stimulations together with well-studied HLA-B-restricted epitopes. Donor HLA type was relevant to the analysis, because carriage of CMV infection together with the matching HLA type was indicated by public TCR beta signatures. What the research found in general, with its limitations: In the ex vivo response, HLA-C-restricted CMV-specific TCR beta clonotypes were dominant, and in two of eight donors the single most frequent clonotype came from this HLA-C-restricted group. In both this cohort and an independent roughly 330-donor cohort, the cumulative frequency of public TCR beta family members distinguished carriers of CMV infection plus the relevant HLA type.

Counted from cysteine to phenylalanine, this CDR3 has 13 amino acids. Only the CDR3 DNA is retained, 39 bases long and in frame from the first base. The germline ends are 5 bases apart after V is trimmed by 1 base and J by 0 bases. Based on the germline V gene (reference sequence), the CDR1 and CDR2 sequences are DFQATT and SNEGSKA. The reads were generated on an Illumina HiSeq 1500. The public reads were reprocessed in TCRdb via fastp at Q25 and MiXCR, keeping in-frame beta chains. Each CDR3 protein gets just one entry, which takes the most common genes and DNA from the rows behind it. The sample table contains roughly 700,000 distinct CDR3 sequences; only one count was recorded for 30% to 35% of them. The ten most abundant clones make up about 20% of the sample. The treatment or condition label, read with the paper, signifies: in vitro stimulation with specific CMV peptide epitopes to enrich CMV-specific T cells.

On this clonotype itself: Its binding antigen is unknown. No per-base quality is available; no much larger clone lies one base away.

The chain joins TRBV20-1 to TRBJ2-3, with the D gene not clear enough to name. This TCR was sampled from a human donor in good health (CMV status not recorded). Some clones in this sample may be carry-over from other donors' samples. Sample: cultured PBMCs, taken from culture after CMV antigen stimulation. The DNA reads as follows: TGCAGTGCTAGAGTGGGGAGCACAGATACGCAGTATTTT. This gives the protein CSARVGSTDTQYF.